This T cell receptor (beta chain) was found in a study of beta chain features in type 1 diabetes. Study results and caveats: Highly expressing activated T cells could be over-counted with a cDNA template. PCR might show a preference for shorter templates, equally across patients and controls. All four CD4+ subsets from Type 1 diabetes patients carried moderately but significantly shorter TCRB CDR3s.

The CDR3 spans 14 residues. The ends lost 2 bases at V and 3 bases at J; junction bases unmatched: 4. Germline V gene lookup returns CDR1 KGHSH and CDR2 LQKENI. Investigators reverse transcribed all isolated RNA, so they sequenced expressed TCRB transcripts. TCRdb's table, derived via immunoSEQ multiplex PCR, lists solely in-frame clones and lacks some. Of about 930,000 clones listed, about 17% were seen once; the top ten hold 0.02% to 0.03%. Researchers reported sorting CD4+ naive, central memory, regulatory and stem cell-like memory cells via CD45RO/CCR7/CD25/CD127/CD95/CD27. This clone turned up a few times. The antigen remains undetermined.

This TCR derives from a young woman in good health. This chain uses TRBV18 with TRBJ2-7; 7 bases match TRBD1. Sequencing was performed on naive CD4+ T cells from blood. The CDR3 DNA is TGTGCCAGCTCACCAGGACAGGCAGACTACGAGCAGTACTTC. Translation: CASSPGQADYEQYF.